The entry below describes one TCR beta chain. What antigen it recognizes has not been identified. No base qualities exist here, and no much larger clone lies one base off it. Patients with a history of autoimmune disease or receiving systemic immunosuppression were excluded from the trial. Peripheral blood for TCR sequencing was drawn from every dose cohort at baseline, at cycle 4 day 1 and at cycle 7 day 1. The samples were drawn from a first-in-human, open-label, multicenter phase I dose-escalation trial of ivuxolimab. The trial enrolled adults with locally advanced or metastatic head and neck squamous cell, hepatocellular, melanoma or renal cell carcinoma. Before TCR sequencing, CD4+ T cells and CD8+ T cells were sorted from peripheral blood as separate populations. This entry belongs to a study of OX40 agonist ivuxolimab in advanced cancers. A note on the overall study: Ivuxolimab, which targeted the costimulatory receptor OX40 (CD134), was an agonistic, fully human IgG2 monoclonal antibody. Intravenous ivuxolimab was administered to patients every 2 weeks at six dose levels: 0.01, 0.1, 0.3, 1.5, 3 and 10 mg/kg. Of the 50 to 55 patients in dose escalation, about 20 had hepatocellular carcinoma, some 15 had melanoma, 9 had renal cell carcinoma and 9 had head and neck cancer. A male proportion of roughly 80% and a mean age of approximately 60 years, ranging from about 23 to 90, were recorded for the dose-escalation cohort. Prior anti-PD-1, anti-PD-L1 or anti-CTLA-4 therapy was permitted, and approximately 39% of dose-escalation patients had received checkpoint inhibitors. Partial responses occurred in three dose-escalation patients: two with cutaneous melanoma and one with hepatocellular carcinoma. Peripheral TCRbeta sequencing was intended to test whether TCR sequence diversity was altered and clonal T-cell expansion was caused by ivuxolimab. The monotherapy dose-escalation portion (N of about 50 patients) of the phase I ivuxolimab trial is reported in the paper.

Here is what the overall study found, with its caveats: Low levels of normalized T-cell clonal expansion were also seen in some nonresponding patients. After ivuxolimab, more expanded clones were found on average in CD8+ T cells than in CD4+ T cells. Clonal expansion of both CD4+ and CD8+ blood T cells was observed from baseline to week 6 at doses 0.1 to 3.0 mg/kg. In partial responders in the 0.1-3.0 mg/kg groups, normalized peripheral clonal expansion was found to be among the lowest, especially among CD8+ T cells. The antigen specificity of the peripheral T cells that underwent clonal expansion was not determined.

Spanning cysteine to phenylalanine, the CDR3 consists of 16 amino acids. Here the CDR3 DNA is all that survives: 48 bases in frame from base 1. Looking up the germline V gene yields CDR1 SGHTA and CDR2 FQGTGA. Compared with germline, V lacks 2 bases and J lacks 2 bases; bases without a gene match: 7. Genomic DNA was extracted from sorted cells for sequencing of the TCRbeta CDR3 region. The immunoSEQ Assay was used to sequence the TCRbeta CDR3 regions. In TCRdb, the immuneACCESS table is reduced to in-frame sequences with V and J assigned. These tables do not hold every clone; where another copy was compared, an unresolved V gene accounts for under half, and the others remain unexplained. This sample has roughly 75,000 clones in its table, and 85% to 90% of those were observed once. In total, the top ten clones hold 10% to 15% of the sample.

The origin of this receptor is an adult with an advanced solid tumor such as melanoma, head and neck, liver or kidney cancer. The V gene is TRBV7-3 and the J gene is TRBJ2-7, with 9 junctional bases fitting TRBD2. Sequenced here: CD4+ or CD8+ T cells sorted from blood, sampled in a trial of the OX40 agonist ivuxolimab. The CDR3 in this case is CASSLVPASGTYEQYF. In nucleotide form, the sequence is TGTGCCAGCAGCTTAGTTCCGGCTAGCGGGACCTACGAGCAGTACTTC.